The source of this TCR beta chain is a study of prognosis after radiotherapy for stage I lung cancer. About the research overall: The study delivered radiotherapy as SBRT in 3 to 5 fractions, with a biologically effective dose of at least 100 Gy.

Trimming shortened V by 0 bases and J by 5 bases, and 8 bases separated the two germline ends. The CDR3 runs to 14 residues. The germline CDR1 and CDR2 sequences are LNHDA and SQIVND (reference sequence). Amplicons of TCR beta CDR3 were generated from genomic DNA by two-round multiplex PCR. Gene-specific TRBV and TRBJ primers were used in PCR round one. MiXCR was run by TCRdb on the multiplex PCR reads, yielding one entry per CDR3 protein. This sample carries approximately 30,000 distinct CDR3 sequences, about 33% of them seen once, and the ten largest clones take about 33%. This clonotype was found many times.

The chain recombines TRBV19 with TRBJ1-5; D call uncertain. The receptor was isolated from a donor of 50 years or more with non-small cell lung cancer. The sample in question was PBMCs, obtained before or after stereotactic body radiation therapy (not recorded which). The CDR3 here is CASSIEAGHQPQHF. The CDR3 DNA follows: TGTGCCAGTAGTATAGAGGCAGGACATCAGCCCCAGCATTTT.